Listed below are T cell receptor beta chains from one sample, sequenced in a study of CXCR3-negative and CXCR3-positive naive CD8 T cells. TCRdb re-called the 5' RACE reads and gives one entry per CDR3 protein, without DNA. Across 75,000 to 100,000 distinct CDR3 sequences, the top ten clones capture about 1.1% of the sample. The sample taken for sequencing was naive CXCR3+ CD8+ T cells from blood. Every receptor here comes from a human donor in good health. Some clones in this sample may be carry-over from other donors' samples. Each CDR3 is given with its conserved first and last residue.

J gene: TRBJ2-3
CDR3 length: 12
V gene: TRBV13
CDR3 protein: CASSLRPDTQYF

J gene: TRBJ2-7
CDR3 length: 13
V gene: TRBV5-5
CDR3 protein: CASSLAPAYEQYF

J gene: TRBJ2-5
CDR3 length: 15
V gene: TRBV28
CDR3 protein: CASSSQDRKQETQYF

J gene: TRBJ1-4
CDR3 length: 17
V gene: TRBV23-1
CDR3 protein: CASSQMRNGPTNEKLFF

J gene: TRBJ2-7
CDR3 length: 15
V gene: TRBV6-6
CDR3 protein: CASSYSLALGGEQYF

J gene: TRBJ2-7
CDR3 length: 12
V gene: TRBV7-6
CDR3 protein: CASSPGVIEQYF

J gene: TRBJ2-2
CDR3 length: 12
V gene: TRBV29-1
CDR3 protein: CSVVQGAGELFF

J gene: TRBJ2-7
CDR3 length: 13
V gene: TRBV19
CDR3 protein: CASGQGAPYEQYF

J gene: TRBJ2-1
CDR3 length: 14
V gene: TRBV20-1
CDR3 protein: CSARSGDLYNEQFF

J gene: TRBJ1-1
CDR3 length: 12
V gene: TRBV7-8
CDR3 protein: CASSFRDPEAFF

J gene: TRBJ2-5
CDR3 length: 13
V gene: TRBV12-3/TRBV12-4
CDR3 protein: CASSPGGVQTQYF

J gene: TRBJ2-5
CDR3 length: 13
V gene: TRBV12-3/TRBV12-4
CDR3 protein: CASSFLYQETQYF

J gene: TRBJ2-7
CDR3 length: 13
V gene: TRBV29-1
CDR3 protein: CSVRPSSTYEQYF

J gene: TRBJ2-4
CDR3 length: 20
V gene: TRBV2
CDR3 protein: CASNSGTSGTRLPGKNIQYF

J gene: TRBJ2-7
CDR3 length: 14
V gene: TRBV30
CDR3 protein: CAWSAGRGSYEQYF

J gene: TRBJ2-7
CDR3 length: 15
V gene: TRBV6-5
CDR3 protein: CASRLDRVAIYEQYF

J gene: TRBJ1-1
CDR3 length: 15
V gene: TRBV6-2/TRBV6-3
CDR3 protein: CASSGRAAGWTGAFF

J gene: TRBJ2-7
CDR3 length: 12
V gene: TRBV29-1
CDR3 protein: CSVEEGGSEQYF

J gene: TRBJ2-7
CDR3 length: 14
V gene: TRBV28
CDR3 protein: CASRQGAGSYEQYF

J gene: TRBJ2-3
CDR3 length: 15
V gene: TRBV7-6
CDR3 protein: CASSLAGTFTDTQYF

J gene: TRBJ1-3
CDR3 length: 14
V gene: TRBV12-3/TRBV12-4
CDR3 protein: CASSPGTTGNTIYF

J gene: TRBJ2-2
CDR3 length: 14
V gene: TRBV2
CDR3 protein: CASTDRGATGELFF

J gene: TRBJ1-2
CDR3 length: 14
V gene: TRBV28
CDR3 protein: CASSLQGTYYGYTF

J gene: TRBJ1-1
CDR3 length: 14
V gene: TRBV29-1
CDR3 protein: CSVEEGPPMREAFF

J gene: TRBJ1-4
CDR3 length: 18
V gene: TRBV20-1
CDR3 protein: CSARSGLDDRPNNEKLFF

J gene: TRBJ2-7
CDR3 length: 17
V gene: TRBV6-2/TRBV6-3
CDR3 protein: CASSYPPWTASSYEQYF

J gene: TRBJ2-3
CDR3 length: 16
V gene: TRBV5-1
CDR3 protein: CASSFLGIGGTDTQYF

J gene: TRBJ1-1
CDR3 length: 12
V gene: TRBV5-1
CDR3 protein: CASRQGSAEAFF

J gene: TRBJ2-7
CDR3 length: 16
V gene: TRBV6-5
CDR3 protein: CASSSPGTGVSYEQYF

J gene: TRBJ2-3
CDR3 length: 14
V gene: TRBV7-6
CDR3 protein: CASSLGQGPDTQYF

J gene: TRBJ2-7
CDR3 length: 16
V gene: TRBV20-1
CDR3 protein: CSARFPGAGSPYEQYF

J gene: TRBJ2-1
CDR3 length: 16
V gene: TRBV28
CDR3 protein: CASSPYNGRAYDEQFF

J gene: TRBJ2-7
CDR3 length: 13
V gene: TRBV2
CDR3 protein: CASSEVSTYEQYF

J gene: TRBJ2-3
CDR3 length: 16
V gene: TRBV4-2
CDR3 protein: CASSQDPGAGGDTQYF

J gene: TRBJ2-7
CDR3 length: 15
V gene: TRBV9
CDR3 protein: CASSATGGDGYEQYF

J gene: TRBJ2-2
CDR3 length: 19
V gene: TRBV5-6
CDR3 protein: CASSFGTSGGATRTGELFF

J gene: TRBJ2-4
CDR3 length: 14
V gene: TRBV4-1
CDR3 protein: CASSQGQGENIQYF

J gene: TRBJ1-2
CDR3 length: 15
V gene: TRBV12-3/TRBV12-4
CDR3 protein: CASNNGGAFDYGYTF

J gene: TRBJ2-3
CDR3 length: 16
V gene: TRBV7-9
CDR3 protein: CASSPRSGASTDTQYF

J gene: TRBJ2-5
CDR3 length: 14
V gene: TRBV14
CDR3 protein: CASSQVPNQETQYF

J gene: TRBJ2-5
CDR3 length: 14
V gene: TRBV7-9
CDR3 protein: CASSSTVGRETQYF